This T cell receptor (beta chain) comes out of a study of blood T cell repertoires in COVID-19. Turning to the study itself: Researchers got acute and convalescent COVID-19 samples from the United States, Italy and Spain.

V was clipped by 4 bases and J by 1 base, with 8 bases between them. Germline values: CDR1 SGDLS, CDR2 YYNGEE. This CDR3 is built from 13 residues. The table came from immunoSEQ multiplex PCR; TCRdb's copy has only in-frame clones and leaves some out. The sample holds some 110,000 clones, 75% to 90% seen once. Sequencing input: peripheral blood. The TCR comes from a woman aged 80 or over with COVID-19, enrolled during active disease. The rearrangement joins TRBV9 to TRBJ1-1; D is undetermined. CDR3 loop: CASSRSWNTEAFF. Written as DNA, the CDR3 is TGTGCCAGCAGCCGAAGCTGGAACACTGAAGCTTTCTTT.